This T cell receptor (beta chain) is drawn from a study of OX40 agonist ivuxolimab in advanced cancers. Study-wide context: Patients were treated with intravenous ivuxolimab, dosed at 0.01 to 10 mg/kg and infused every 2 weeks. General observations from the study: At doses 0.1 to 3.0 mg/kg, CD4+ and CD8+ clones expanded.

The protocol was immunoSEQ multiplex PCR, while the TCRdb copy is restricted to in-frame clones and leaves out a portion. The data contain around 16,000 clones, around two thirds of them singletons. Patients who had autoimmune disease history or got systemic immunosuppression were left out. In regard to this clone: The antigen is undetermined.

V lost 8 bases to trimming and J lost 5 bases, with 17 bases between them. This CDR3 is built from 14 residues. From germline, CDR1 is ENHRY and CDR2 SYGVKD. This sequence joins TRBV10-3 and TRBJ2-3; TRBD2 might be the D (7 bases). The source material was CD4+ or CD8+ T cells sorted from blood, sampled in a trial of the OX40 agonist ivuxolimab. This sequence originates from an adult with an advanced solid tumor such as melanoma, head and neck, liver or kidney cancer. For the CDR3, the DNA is TGTGCCATCGGTAGAGGGGGGGCGGGAGATACGCAGTATTTT. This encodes CAIGRGGAGDTQYF.